The 20 T cell receptor beta chains listed next were all sequenced from one sample in a study of radiotherapy plus CTLA-4 blockade in lung cancer. This table comes from immunoSEQ multiplex PCR, and its TCRdb copy is limited to in-frame clones, with some not included. The sample consists of about 51,000 clones, around 79% of them appearing once. The source material was peripheral blood, sampled from a patient treated with radiotherapy plus ipilimumab. The receptors shown here come from a human donor with non-small cell lung cancer who had a complete response to radiotherapy plus ipilimumab.

Notes on this clone: Mismatch with germline at one junction end may stem from a read error. The chain carries TRBV20-1 and TRBJ1-2; 10 bases are a match to TRBD1. The CDR3 extends over 11 amino acids. Germline-derived CDR1 and CDR2 are DFQATT and SNEGSKA (reference sequence). The chain's CDR3 is CSAGDRGGYIF. DNA of the CDR3: TGCAGTGCTGGGGACAGGGGTGGCTACATCTTC.

The chain combines TRBV18 with TRBJ1-1, with TRBD1 identical over 9 bases. Germline loops: CDR1 KGHSH, CDR2 LQKENI. Trimming cost V 4 bases and J 5 bases; bases outside gene matches: 8. CDR3 length: 15 residues. The CDR3 DNA is TGTGCCAGCTCACTACCGGGACAGGGACGAACTGAAGCTTTCTTT. This translates into CASSLPGQGRTEAFF.

CDR3: CASSGWVPREGALTYGYTF. CDR3 nucleotides: TGCGCCAGCAGTGGTTGGGTCCCCCGTGAGGGGGCGCTTACCTATGGCTACACCTTC. This chain connects TRBV10-2 to TRBJ1-2; 7 bases align to TRBD1. Germline loops: CDR1 WSHSY, CDR2 SAAADI. Trimming at V came to 4 bases and at J to 4 bases, leaving 21 bases not matched to a gene. The CDR3 is 19 amino acids.

The chain employs TRBV19 and TRBJ1-4; 7 nucleotides line up with TRBD1. Trimming cost V 7 bases and J 4 bases; bases outside gene matches: 9. The CDR3 totals 15 residues. Germline CDR1 and CDR2: LNHDA and SQIVND (reference sequence). CDR3 DNA: TGTGCCAGTAACGCGGGACAGAGCCTTAATGAAAAACTGTTTTTT. It specifies CASNAGQSLNEKLFF.

V is TRBV29-1 and J is TRBJ1-2; 10 nucleotides agree with TRBD1. This CDR3 is built from 12 residues. Trimming took 7 bases from V and 8 from J; bases not matched to a gene: 7. The germline CDR1 and CDR2 sequences are SQVTM and ANQGSEA. The CDR3 nucleotides read TGCAGCGGAAGCGGACAGGGGGACGGCTACACCTTC. As protein: CSGSGQGDGYTF.

The chain couples TRBV5-4 to TRBJ2-5; perhaps TRBD1 as D (6 bases). The CDR3 extends over 13 amino acids. Germline CDR1 SGHNT, CDR2 YYREEE (reference sequence). The V gene lost 5 bases and the J gene lost 3 bases, with 11 bases spanning the gap. The CDR3 loop reads CASRFGTKETQYF. The CDR3 nucleotides are TGTGCCAGCAGATTCGGGACAAAAGAGACCCAGTACTTC.

This sequence joins TRBV5-1 and TRBJ2-7; TRBD1 aligns across 9 bases. With V trimmed by 5 bases and J by 5 bases, 5 bases remained unmatched. The germline gives CDR1 SGHRS, CDR2 YFSETQ. This CDR3 spans 13 amino acids. The CDR3 reads CASRRTGAHEQYF. CDR3 coding DNA: TGCGCCAGCAGACGGACAGGGGCCCACGAGCAGTACTTC.

The chain is built from TRBV5-4 and TRBJ2-3, with D unresolved. Trimming took off 0 bases at V and 6 bases at J, with 8 bases between the two ends. CDR1 and CDR2 (germline): SGHNT, YYREEE (reference sequence). The CDR3 is 13 residues long. The CDR3 DNA reads as TGTGCCAGCAGCTTGGGAAACGGGGATACGCAGTATTTT. Its protein product is CASSLGNGDTQYF.

This clone has just one count. The chain couples TRBV30 to TRBJ1-2; 8 positions agree with TRBD1. The V gene end was trimmed by 3 bases and the J gene end by 6 bases; junction bases not matched to a gene: 9. Germline V lookup: CDR1 GTSNPN, CDR2 SVGIG (reference sequence). This CDR3 has 14 residues. The CDR3 spells CAWSRDRRKNGYTF. CDR3 bases: TGTGCCTGGAGCCGGGACAGGCGAAAGAATGGCTACACCTTC.

This chain joins TRBV6-5 and TRBJ1-2; 7 bases are shared with TRBD1. The CDR3 totals 14 residues. The J segment lost 8 bases and the V segment lost 2 bases, leaving 8 bases of the junction unmatched. CDR1 and CDR2 from the germline V gene are MNHEY and SVGAGI. CDR3 residues: CASSYTATGKGYTF. In DNA, the CDR3 is TGTGCCAGCAGTTACACTGCGACAGGGAAGGGCTACACCTTC.

In regard to this clone: This sample includes further DNA sequences coding for the same CDR3. This chain uses TRBV5-6 with TRBJ1-2; tentative D call: TRBD1 (6 bases). The CDR3 is 13 residues long. The germline CDR1 and CDR2 sequences are SGHDT and YYEEEE. V lost 2 bases and J 5 bases, leaving 10 bases between the germline ends. The CDR3 DNA follows: TGTGCCAGCAGCTTACAGGGTTGGTATGGCTACACCTTC. It is translated as CASSLQGWYGYTF.

This chain connects TRBV15 to TRBJ2-1; 14 bases fit TRBD2. The CDR3 runs 15 residues. The V gene's germline CDR1 is LNHNV and CDR2 YYDKDF (reference sequence). Trimming took 4 bases from V and 9 from J; bases not matched to a gene: 5. The CDR3 DNA is TGTGCCACCAGCATAGGGACTAGCGGGGGTGTTGAGCAGTTCTTC. It translates to CATSIGTSGGVEQFF.

The chain employs TRBV14 and TRBJ2-5; 15 nucleotides align to TRBD2. This CDR3 is built from 16 residues. J was trimmed by 5 bases and V by 5 bases; bases with no gene match: 6. Germline assignment: CDR1 SGHDN and CDR2 FVKESK. The CDR3, as DNA: TGTGCCAGCAGCTACCGGGGACTAGCGGGAGGTGAGACCCAGTACTTC. Translating it yields CASSYRGLAGGETQYF.

The chain joins TRBV7-8 to TRBJ2-2; 12 bases align to TRBD2. Germline values: CDR1 SGHVS, CDR2 FQNEAQ. The CDR3 is made up of 18 amino acids. Germline trimming cut 5 bases from V and 0 bases from J; bases unmatched to any gene: 7. The CDR3 nucleotides read TGTGCCAGCAGCCCCCGGGCTAGCGGGGGGGCGAACACCGGGGAGCTGTTTTTT. This translates into CASSPRASGGANTGELFF.

J is TRBJ1-5 and V is TRBV4-3; 9 bases align to TRBD1. Trimming cost V 0 bases and J 0 bases; bases outside gene matches: 6. The germline CDR1 and CDR2 sequences are LGHNA and YSLEER. This CDR3 has 18 residues. CDR3 sequence reads: CASSQDLDRGTSNQPQHF. The CDR3, as DNA: TGCGCCAGCAGCCAAGATCTAGACAGGGGGACTAGCAATCAGCCCCAGCATTTT.

This clone was observed a few times. The V and J genes are TRBV7-9 and TRBJ1-4; D uncertain. CDR3 size: 16 residues. V lost 1 base and J lost 2, with 11 bases in between. Per the germline V gene, CDR1 is SEHNR and CDR2 is FQNEAQ (reference sequence). The CDR3: CASSLGESITNEKLFF. CDR3 in DNA: TGTGCCAGCAGCTTAGGGGAGAGTATCACTAATGAAAAACTGTTTTTT.

This chain connects TRBV25-1 to TRBJ1-1; D might be TRBD1 (5 bases). Germline CDR1 MGHDK, CDR2 SYGVNS. CDR3 length equals 13 residues. Between the trimmed V and J ends, which lost 6 bases and 4 bases, there was a span of 12 bases. In DNA form, the CDR3 reads TGTGCCAGCAGATGGGGGGTGGCCACTGAAGCTTTCTTT. This translates into CASRWGVATEAFF.

This clone occurred a few times. The V call is TRBV14, the J call TRBJ2-7; the match to TRBD2 covers 8 bases. V trimming: 4 bases; J trimming: 4 bases; junction bases outside the gene matches: 6. Germline V CDR1 and CDR2: SGHDN, FVKESK. The CDR3 spans 14 residues. The CDR3 DNA reads as TGTGCCAGCAGCCTGGGACTAGGGAAATACGAGCAGTACTTC. Amino acids: CASSLGLGKYEQYF.

This clone occurred once. The CDR3 loop is CASSLEQGRTEAFF. CDR3 in DNA: TGTGCCAGCAGCTTAGAGCAGGGTAGGACTGAAGCTTTCTTT. This chain connects TRBV11-2 to TRBJ1-1; D perhaps matches TRBD1 (5 bases). From germline, CDR1 is SGHAT and CDR2 FQNNGV. CDR3 length: 14 residues. The ends were cut back, 0 bases at V and 5 bases at J, with 10 bases in the middle.

This chain joins TRBV5-4 and TRBJ2-7, with D maybe TRBD2 (6 bases). V lost 1 base to trimming and J lost 2 bases, with 10 bases between them. This CDR3 has 14 residues. Germline CDR1 is SGHNT and CDR2 is YYREEE (reference sequence). CDR3 coding DNA: TGTGCCAGCAGCTTGTACGCGGGAACCTACGAGCAGTACTTC. It is translated as CASSLYAGTYEQYF.